This T cell receptor (beta chain) is from a study of blood T cell repertoires in COVID-19. The CDR3 is 15 residues long. CDR1 and CDR2 (germline): SGHNT, YYREEE (reference sequence). The V end lost 4 bases, the J end lost 3 bases, and 16 bases lay between the germline ends. Libraries were prepared by immunoSEQ multiplex PCR; TCRdb keeps only in-frame clonotypes and omits some of them. Of 200,000 to 250,000 clones in the sample, around 80% were seen once. The V and J genes are TRBV5-4 and TRBJ1-1, with a weak D call TRBD1 (5 bases). The sequence was collected from a woman younger than 30 with acute or convalescent COVID-19. Sequenced: peripheral blood. Written as DNA, the CDR3 is TGTGCCAGCAGCACGAAAAAACAGGATTACACTGAAGCTTTCTTT. Translating gives CASSTKKQDYTEAFF.